Given below is one TCR beta chain in context. Using immunoSEQ multiplex PCR, the repertoire was profiled, and TCRdb retains in-frame clones only, with some absent. The sample lists thousands of clones; about 69% were seen once. This record comes from a study of tumor-infiltrating lymphocytes in localized non-small cell lung cancer. With 4 bases clipped from V and 4 bases from J, the junction kept 13 bases outside the gene matches. The CDR3 contains 16 residues. Germline CDR1 reads SGHRS; CDR2 reads YFSETQ. The chain has TRBV5-1 and TRBJ1-2, with 7 bases fitting TRBD1. Material for sequencing was lung tumor tissue. This sequence was found in a human donor with non-small cell lung cancer. CDR3 sequence: CASSGLGQDSLYGYTF. The CDR3 coding sequence is TGCGCCAGCAGCGGACTTGGACAGGATTCCCTCTATGGCTACACCTTC. Drawing the rest from reference TRBV5-1 and TRBJ1-2, the complete variable domain is KAGVTQTPRYLIKTRGQQVTLSCSPISGHRSVSWYQQTPGQGLQFLFEYFSETQRNKGNFPGRFSGRQFSNSRSEMNVSTLELGDSALYLCASSGLGQDSLYGYTFGSGTRLTVV.